This TCR beta chain was found in a study of cytomegalovirus exposure and HLA in healthy donors. Findings and limits, study-wide: For most TCR sequences rarity was the rule, although some public TCRs occurred in many donors. The authors enumerated 164 TCR beta chains as linked to cytomegalovirus.

The ends were cut back, 6 bases at V and 4 bases at J, with 18 bases in the middle. Germline CDR1 is MDHEN and CDR2 is SYDVKM. CDR3 length equals 15 residues. Separate from the approximately 670-subject first cohort was the approximately 110-subject validation cohort, to which the donors belonged. There are a few counts of this clone. No antigen is known for it. Sequencing was performed with immunoSEQ multiplex PCR; in TCRdb, only in-frame clones are kept and a portion is missing. The sample has about 150,000 clones, around 90% seen once. The sample was PBMCs. This clonotype was obtained from a woman between 18 and 29 years old in good health and CMV-seropositive. The J gene is TRBJ1-1, the V gene TRBV28; TRBD1 might be the D (6 bases). The CDR3 spells CASSLPLRGGTEAFF. Written as DNA, the CDR3 is TGTGCCAGCAGCCTCCCCCTTCGAGGGGGCACTGAAGCTTTCTTT.